The 27 T cell receptor beta chains listed next were all sequenced from one sample in a study of cytomegalovirus exposure and HLA in healthy donors. Primers for the PCR totalled 60 Vbeta and 13 Jbeta. Profiling relied on immunoSEQ multiplex PCR, and the TCRdb table lists in-frame clones only, not all of them. The sample yields over 150,000 clones, around four fifths seen once. The sequencing sample was made of PBMCs. All receptors derive from a woman between 45 and 65 years old in good health and CMV-seropositive.

Here the CDR3 DNA reads TGTGCCAGCAGTTGGGGACTAGCGGGGGGGCTCTCCTACAATGAGCAGTTCTTC. It specifies CASSWGLAGGLSYNEQFF. The V and J genes are TRBV27 and TRBJ2-1, with 16 bases identical to TRBD2. Germline V gene lookup returns CDR1 MNHEY and CDR2 SMNVEV (reference sequence). This CDR3 has 18 residues. Trimming at V came to 4 bases and at J to 0 bases, leaving 3 bases not matched to a gene.

This clone was observed once. V and J are TRBV11-2 and TRBJ2-1, with 7 bases fitting TRBD2. Germline CDR1 SGHAT, CDR2 FQNNGV. The length of the CDR3 is 15 residues. The trim removed 7 bases at V and 4 bases at J, leaving 10 bases unmatched. The CDR3 DNA follows: TGTGCCAGCACCCCTGATGGCGGGGGTTACAATGAGCAGTTCTTC. This codes for CASTPDGGGYNEQFF.

The gene calls are TRBV20-1 and TRBJ2-5; 7 nucleotides line up with TRBD2. The CDR3 spans 11 residues. J lost 2 bases, V lost 7 bases, and 1 base had no gene match. CDR1 and CDR2 from the germline V gene are DFQATT and SNEGSKA (reference sequence). The DNA for the CDR3 is TGCAGTGTTAGCGGGCAAGAGACCCAGTACTTC. This gives the protein CSVSGQETQYF.

This chain links TRBV15 with TRBJ2-7, with D possibly TRBD2 on 6 matching bases. V was shortened by 1 base and J by 2 bases, with 12 bases between the two germline ends. This CDR3 has 15 amino acids. Germline V lookup: CDR1 LNHNV, CDR2 YYDKDF (reference sequence). The CDR3 spells CATSRVISGAYEQYF. In DNA, the CDR3 is TGTGCCACCAGCAGAGTAATTAGCGGCGCCTACGAGCAGTACTTC.

The count of this clone is one. The rearrangement joins TRBV28 to TRBJ1-5; D unresolved. The V end lost 6 bases, the J end lost 4 bases, and 16 bases lay between the germline ends. CDR1 and CDR2 from the germline V gene are MDHEN and SYDVKM. The CDR3 is 15 amino acids. This chain's CDR3 is CASRPERRVNQPQHF. The CDR3 DNA reads TGTGCCAGCAGGCCAGAGCGGCGGGTAAATCAGCCCCAGCATTTT. The full variable domain, rest sourced from reference TRBV28 and TRBJ1-5, is DVKVTQSSRYLVKRTGEKVFLECVQDMDHENMFWYRQDPGLGLRLIYFSYDVKMKEKGDIPEGYSVSREKKERFSLILESASTNQTSMYLCASRPERRVNQPQHFGDGTRLSIL.

The chain combines TRBV5-1 with TRBJ2-7, with 7 bases that match TRBD1. V was clipped by 1 base and J by 2 bases; unmatched bases: 6. This CDR3 has 15 residues. From germline, CDR1 is SGHRS and CDR2 YFSETQ. For the CDR3, the DNA is TGCGCCAGCAGCTTGAGTGGGACAGTACCCTACGAGCAGTACTTC. The encoded protein is CASSLSGTVPYEQYF.

The chain joins TRBV9 to TRBJ1-1; D perhaps matches TRBD1 (6 bases). The V and J ends lost 0 bases and 2 bases respectively, with 14 bases between them. The CDR3 is 16 residues long. CDR1 SGDLS and CDR2 YYNGEE come from the germline V gene. The CDR3 bases are TGTGCCAGCAGCGTAGAGGGGGGGCAGGGTAACACTGAAGCTTTCTTT. Amino acid sequence: CASSVEGGQGNTEAFF.

V usage is TRBV19 and J usage is TRBJ1-1; 8 nucleotides agree with TRBD1. The CDR3 spans 14 residues. Germline V gene data show CDR1 as LNHDA and CDR2 as SQIVND (reference sequence). Trimming cost V 6 bases and J 4 bases; bases outside gene matches: 7. The CDR3, as DNA: TGTGCCAGTAGCCAGACAGGGGCGGGCACTGAAGCTTTCTTT. Translating it yields CASSQTGAGTEAFF. Based on the CDR3 plus reference TRBV19 and TRBJ1-1, the full variable domain is DGGITQSPKYLFRKEGQNVTLSCEQNLNHDAMYWYRQDPGQGLRLIYYSQIVNDFQKGDIAEGYSVSREKKESFPLTVTSAQKNPTAFYLCASSQTGAGTEAFFGQGTRLTVV.

The chain has TRBV19 and TRBJ2-2, with a weak D call TRBD2 (6 bases). In germline, CDR1 is LNHDA, CDR2 SQIVND (reference sequence). The CDR3 is 15 residues long. Trimming stripped 3 bases from V and 1 base from J, with 9 bases between. CDR3 nucleotides: TGTGCCAGTAGTATTGGCGGGGTGAACACCGGGGAGCTGTTTTTT. It specifies CASSIGGVNTGELFF. The whole variable domain, remainder taken from reference TRBV19 and TRBJ2-2, is DGGITQSPKYLFRKEGQNVTLSCEQNLNHDAMYWYRQDPGQGLRLIYYSQIVNDFQKGDIAEGYSVSREKKESFPLTVTSAQKNPTAFYLCASSIGGVNTGELFFGEGSRLTVL.

This clone was detected only a few times. Relative to the germline gene, one junction end is altered; a read error may explain this. Distinct nucleotide sequences in the sample also encode this CDR3. The V call is TRBV5-4, the J call TRBJ2-6; TRBD1 might be the D (6 bases). The CDR3 runs to 16 residues. Looked up from germline, CDR1 is SGHNT and CDR2 is YYREEE (reference sequence). The CDR3 bases are TGTGCCAGCAGCCTAGGACAGACCTCTGGGGCCAACGGCCTGACTTTC. Residues: CASSLGQTSGANGLTF.

This clone was observed once. Other DNA sequences within the sample encode an identical CDR3. The genes are TRBV6-1 and TRBJ2-3, with 9 bases aligning to TRBD1. This CDR3 spans 14 amino acids. V lost 6 bases and J lost 3; bases outside the gene matches: 4. Germline CDR1 MNHNS, CDR2 SASEGT. Here the CDR3 DNA reads TGTGCCAGCAGGAGACAGGGGGGAACAGATACGCAGTATTTT. Protein: CASRRQGGTDTQYF.

The rearrangement uses TRBV18 and TRBJ2-7, with 8 bases matching TRBD1. Losses at the gene ends were 6 bases for V and 1 base for J; bases not matched to a gene: 8. The V gene's germline CDR1 is KGHSH and CDR2 LQKENI. This CDR3 is 15 amino acids long. The CDR3 sequence is CASSSRTGLSYEQYF. The CDR3 DNA is TGTGCCAGCTCCAGCCGGACAGGGTTGTCCTACGAGCAGTACTTC. The complete variable domain, with remaining parts taken from reference TRBV18 and TRBJ2-7, reads NAGVMQNPRHLVRRRGQEARLRCSPMKGHSHVYWYRQLPEEGLKFMVYLQKENIIDESGMPKERFSAEFPKEGPSILRIQQVVRGDSAAYFCASSSRTGLSYEQYFGPGTRLTVT.

This clone was recorded only once. V is TRBV5-6 and J is TRBJ2-5; 9 positions agree with TRBD2. The CDR3 runs to 15 residues. Germline CDR1 and CDR2: SGHDT and YYEEEE. Trimming at V came to 3 bases and at J to 5 bases, leaving 8 bases not matched to a gene. The CDR3 sequence: CASSWGGGASETQYF. In DNA, the CDR3 is TGTGCCAGCAGCTGGGGCGGGGGGGCGTCGGAGACCCAGTACTTC.

The chain has TRBV18 and TRBJ1-2; D is possibly TRBD1 (5 bases). Germline-derived CDR1 and CDR2 are KGHSH and LQKENI. This CDR3 is 13 amino acids long. Trimming removed 4 bases at V and 8 bases at J, with 14 bases between. The chain's CDR3 is CASSQRGHEGYTF. In DNA, the CDR3 is TGTGCCAGCTCACAAAGGGGCCATGAGGGCTACACCTTC. Full variable domain (remainder filled in from reference TRBV18 and TRBJ1-2): NAGVMQNPRHLVRRRGQEARLRCSPMKGHSHVYWYRQLPEEGLKFMVYLQKENIIDESGMPKERFSAEFPKEGPSILRIQQVVRGDSAAYFCASSQRGHEGYTFGSGTRLTVV.

This clone was found a few times. The chain has TRBV5-1 and TRBJ2-1, with 7 bases that match TRBD1. Per germline, CDR1 SGHRS and CDR2 YFSETQ. The CDR3 has 15 amino acids. Unmatched junction bases numbered 9, after V lost 0 bases and J lost 9 bases. CDR3 region: CASSLVSGGQGEQFF. The DNA of the CDR3 is TGCGCCAGCAGCTTGGTTTCAGGGGGTCAGGGTGAGCAGTTCTTC.

The chain recombines TRBV25-1 with TRBJ2-7, with 9 bases lining up with TRBD1. The CDR3 is 14 residues long. Unmatched junction bases numbered 6, after V lost 7 bases and J lost 2 bases. Germline CDR1 is MGHDK and CDR2 is SYGVNS. CDR3 amino acids: CASTRTGATYEQYF. CDR3 bases: TGTGCCAGCACCCGGACAGGGGCTACCTACGAGCAGTACTTC.

The chain links TRBV28 to TRBJ2-3; TRBD1 agrees at 7 bases. Germline CDR1 is MDHEN and CDR2 is SYDVKM. With V trimmed by 7 bases and J by 1 base, 8 bases remained unmatched. This CDR3 comprises 15 residues. The CDR3 coding sequence is TGTGCCAGCACCCCCGTGGGGACAGGCACAGATACGCAGTATTTT. It codes for CASTPVGTGTDTQYF.

The chain uses TRBV5-6 and TRBJ2-1; TRBD2 might be the D (6 bases). V lost 5 bases, J lost 5 bases, and 11 bases lay in between. The CDR3 loop spans 13 amino acids. Germline V gives CDR1 SGHDT, CDR2 YYEEEE. The CDR3 protein is CASRRLGDNEQFF. In DNA, the CDR3 is TGTGCCAGCAGGCGACTAGGCGACAATGAGCAGTTCTTC.

The J gene is TRBJ2-2, the V gene TRBV4-2; 10 bases agree with TRBD2. The length of the CDR3 is 17 residues. V dropped 0 bases and J dropped 6; count of bases not matched to a gene: 7. The germline V gene encodes CDR1 LGHNA and CDR2 YNFKEQ. The CDR3 protein is CASSQDRTSGLSGELFF. CDR3 in DNA: TGTGCCAGCAGCCAAGATAGGACTAGCGGCCTCTCCGGGGAGCTGTTTTTT.

The CDR3 DNA reads TGTGCCATCAGTGCCGGACTAACGGCCGGGGAGCTGTTTTTT. This gives the protein CAISAGLTAGELFF. J is TRBJ2-2 and V is TRBV10-3, with D possibly being TRBD2 (6 bases). The CDR3 sequence is 14 residues long. V lost 4 bases, J lost 6 bases, and 12 bases lay in between. Per the germline V gene, CDR1 is ENHRY and CDR2 is SYGVKD.

This chain uses TRBV10-1 with TRBJ2-3, with 8 positions matching TRBD1. V lost 1 base, J lost 6 bases, and 9 bases stayed unmatched. Germline-derived CDR1 and CDR2 are WNHNN and SYGVQD (reference sequence). The CDR3 totals 16 residues. CDR3 in amino acids: CASSEWQGAQRDTQYF. The CDR3 nucleotides read TGCGCCAGCAGTGAGTGGCAGGGGGCCCAACGGGATACGCAGTATTTT.

The rearrangement joins TRBV18 to TRBJ1-4, with 7 bases lining up with TRBD1. The CDR3 is 16 amino acids. Germline loops: CDR1 KGHSH, CDR2 LQKENI. Trimming took 8 bases from V and 0 from J; bases not matched to a gene: 9. This CDR3 reads CASRMGQTATNEKLFF. The CDR3 nucleotides read TGTGCCAGCCGAATGGGACAGACTGCAACTAATGAAAAACTGTTTTTT.

This rearrangement joins TRBV5-1 to TRBJ2-3; TRBD2 is a possible D gene (6 bases). The V gene lost 0 bases and the J gene lost 11 bases, with 25 bases spanning the gap. This CDR3 is 17 amino acids long. Germline-derived CDR1 and CDR2 are SGHRS and YFSETQ. The CDR3 bases are TGCGCCAGCAGCTTGGGGTGGTCGGGGGTCCCCGCAGATGTGCAGTATTTT. This gives the protein CASSLGWSGVPADVQYF.

The J gene is TRBJ2-5, the V gene TRBV15; D gene ambiguous. The germline V and J ends were trimmed by 1 base and 3 bases, with 12 bases remaining between them. The germline CDR1 and CDR2 sequences are LNHNV and YYDKDF (reference sequence). CDR3 length: 15 residues. Here the CDR3 DNA reads TGTGCCACCAGCAGAGGTAGCAACCCTGAAGAGACCCAGTACTTC. This translates into CATSRGSNPEETQYF.

The DNA of the CDR3 is TGTGCCAGCAGTTTTGAGTCCCAAGAGACCCAGTACTTC. It codes for CASSFESQETQYF. The gene calls are TRBV27 and TRBJ2-5, with D hard to call. CDR3 length: 13 residues. CDR1 and CDR2 (germline): MNHEY, SMNVEV (reference sequence). V was clipped by 3 bases and J by 1 base, with 6 bases between them.

The V gene is TRBV4-1, the J gene TRBJ2-5; 10 nucleotides line up with TRBD1. CDR3 size: 15 residues. The germline gives CDR1 MGHRA, CDR2 YSYEKL. V lost 1 base, J lost 1 base, and 0 bases stayed unmatched. CDR3 region: CASSQGDRGQETQYF. CDR3 DNA: TGCGCCAGCAGCCAAGGGGACAGGGGCCAAGAGACCCAGTACTTC.

The V gene is TRBV4-2, the J gene TRBJ2-7, with D tentatively TRBD2 (6 bases). CDR1 is LGHNA, CDR2 YNFKEQ, per germline. Trimming took off 1 base at V and 2 bases at J, with 9 bases between the two ends. This CDR3 has 14 amino acids. DNA of the CDR3: TGTGCCAGCAGCCAAGGGGGACTCCCCTACGAGCAGTACTTC. Amino acids: CASSQGGLPYEQYF.